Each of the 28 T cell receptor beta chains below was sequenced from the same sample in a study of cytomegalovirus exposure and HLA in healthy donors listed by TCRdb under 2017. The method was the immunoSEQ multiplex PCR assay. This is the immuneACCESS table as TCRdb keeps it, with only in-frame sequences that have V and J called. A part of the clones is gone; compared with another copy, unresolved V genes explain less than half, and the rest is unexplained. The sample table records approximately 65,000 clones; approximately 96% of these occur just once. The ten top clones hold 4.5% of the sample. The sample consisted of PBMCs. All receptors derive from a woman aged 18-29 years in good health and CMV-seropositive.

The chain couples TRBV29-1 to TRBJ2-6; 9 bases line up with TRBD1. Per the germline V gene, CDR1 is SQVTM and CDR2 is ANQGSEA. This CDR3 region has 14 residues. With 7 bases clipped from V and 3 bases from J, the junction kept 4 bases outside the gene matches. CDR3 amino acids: CSATGGSGANVLTF. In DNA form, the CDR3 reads TGCAGCGCGACAGGGGGAAGTGGGGCCAACGTCCTGACTTTC.

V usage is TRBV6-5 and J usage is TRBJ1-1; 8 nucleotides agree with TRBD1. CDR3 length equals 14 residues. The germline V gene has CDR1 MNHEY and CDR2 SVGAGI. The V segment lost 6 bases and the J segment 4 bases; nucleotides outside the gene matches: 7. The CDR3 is CASRYTGGGTEAFF. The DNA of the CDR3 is TGTGCCAGCAGGTACACAGGGGGGGGCACTGAAGCTTTCTTT.

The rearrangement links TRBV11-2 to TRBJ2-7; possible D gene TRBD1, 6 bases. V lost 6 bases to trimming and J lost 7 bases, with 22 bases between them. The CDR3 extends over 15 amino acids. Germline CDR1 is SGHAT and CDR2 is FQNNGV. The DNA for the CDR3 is TGTGCCAGCAGACCCCCCGGGACATTGATAGGGGAGCAGTACTTC. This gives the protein CASRPPGTLIGEQYF.

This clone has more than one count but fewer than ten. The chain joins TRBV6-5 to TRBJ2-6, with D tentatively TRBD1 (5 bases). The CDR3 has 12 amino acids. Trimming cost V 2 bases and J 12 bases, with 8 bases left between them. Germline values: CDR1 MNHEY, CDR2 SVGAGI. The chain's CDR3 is CASSYGAGVLTF. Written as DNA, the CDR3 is TGTGCCAGCAGTTACGGGGCCGGCGTCCTGACTTTC.

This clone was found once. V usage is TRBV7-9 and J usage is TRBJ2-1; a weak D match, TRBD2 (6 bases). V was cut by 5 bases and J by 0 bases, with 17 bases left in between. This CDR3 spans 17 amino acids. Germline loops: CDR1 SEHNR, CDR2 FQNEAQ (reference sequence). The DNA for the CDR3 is TGTGCCAGCAGCCCAGACTGGAGGGCAGGCTCCTACAATGAGCAGTTCTTC. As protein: CASSPDWRAGSYNEQFF. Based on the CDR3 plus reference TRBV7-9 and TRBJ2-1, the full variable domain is DTGVSQNPRHKITKRGQNVTFRCDPISEHNRLYWYRQTLGQGPEFLTYFQNEAQLEKSRLLSDRFSAERPKGSFSTLEIQRTEQGDSAMYLCASSPDWRAGSYNEQFFGPGTRLTVL.

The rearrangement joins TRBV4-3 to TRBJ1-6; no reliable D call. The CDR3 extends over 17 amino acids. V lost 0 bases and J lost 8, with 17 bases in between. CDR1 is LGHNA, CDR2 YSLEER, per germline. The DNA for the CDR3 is TGCGCCAGCAGCCAAGAACGAGCCCGTGAGGAGGATTCACCCCTCCACTTT. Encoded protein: CASSQERAREEDSPLHF.

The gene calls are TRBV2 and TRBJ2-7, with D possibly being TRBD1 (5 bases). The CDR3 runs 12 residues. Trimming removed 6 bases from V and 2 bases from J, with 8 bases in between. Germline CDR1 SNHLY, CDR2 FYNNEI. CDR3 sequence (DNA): TGTGCCAGCAGGCCAGGGACCTACGAGCAGTACTTC. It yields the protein CASRPGTYEQYF.

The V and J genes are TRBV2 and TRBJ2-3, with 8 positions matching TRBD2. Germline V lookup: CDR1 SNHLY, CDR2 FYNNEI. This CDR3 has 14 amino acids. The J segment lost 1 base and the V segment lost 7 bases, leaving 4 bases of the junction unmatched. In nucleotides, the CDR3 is TGTGCCAGCATTGGACTAGCCGGCACAGATACGCAGTATTTT. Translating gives CASIGLAGTDTQYF.

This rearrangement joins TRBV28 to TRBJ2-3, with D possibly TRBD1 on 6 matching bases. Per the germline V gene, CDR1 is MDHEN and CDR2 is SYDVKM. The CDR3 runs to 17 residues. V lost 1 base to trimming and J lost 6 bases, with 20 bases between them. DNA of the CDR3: TGTGCCAGCAGTTTATACATTATGGCAGGGGCCACGGATACGCAGTATTTT. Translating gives CASSLYIMAGATDTQYF. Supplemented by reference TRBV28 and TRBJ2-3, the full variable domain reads DVKVTQSSRYLVKRTGEKVFLECVQDMDHENMFWYRQDPGLGLRLIYFSYDVKMKEKGDIPEGYSVSREKKERFSLILESASTNQTSMYLCASSLYIMAGATDTQYFGPGTRLTVL.

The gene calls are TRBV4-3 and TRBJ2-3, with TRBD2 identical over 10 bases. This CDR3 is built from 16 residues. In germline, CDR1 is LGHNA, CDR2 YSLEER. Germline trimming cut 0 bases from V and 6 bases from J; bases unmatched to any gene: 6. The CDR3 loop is CASSQERLAGVDTQYF. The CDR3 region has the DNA TGCGCCAGCAGCCAAGAGAGGCTAGCGGGAGTGGATACGCAGTATTTT.

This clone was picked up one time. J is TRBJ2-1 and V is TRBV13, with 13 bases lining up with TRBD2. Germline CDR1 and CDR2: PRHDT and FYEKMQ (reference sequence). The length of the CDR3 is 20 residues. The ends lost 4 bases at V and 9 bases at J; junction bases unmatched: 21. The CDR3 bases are TGTGCCAGCAGCTCCCCATATCTCGGGACTAGCGGGATAGGCGTTAGTGAGCAGTTCTTC. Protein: CASSSPYLGTSGIGVSEQFF.

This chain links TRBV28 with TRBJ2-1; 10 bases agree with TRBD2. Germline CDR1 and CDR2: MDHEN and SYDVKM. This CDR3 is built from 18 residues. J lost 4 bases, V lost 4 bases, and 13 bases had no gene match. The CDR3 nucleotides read TGTGCCAGCAGTTATTGGGGTAGCGGGAGGACACGGTACAATGAGCAGTTCTTC. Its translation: CASSYWGSGRTRYNEQFF. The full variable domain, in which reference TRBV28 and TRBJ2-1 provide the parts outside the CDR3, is DVKVTQSSRYLVKRTGEKVFLECVQDMDHENMFWYRQDPGLGLRLIYFSYDVKMKEKGDIPEGYSVSREKKERFSLILESASTNQTSMYLCASSYWGSGRTRYNEQFFGPGTRLTVL.

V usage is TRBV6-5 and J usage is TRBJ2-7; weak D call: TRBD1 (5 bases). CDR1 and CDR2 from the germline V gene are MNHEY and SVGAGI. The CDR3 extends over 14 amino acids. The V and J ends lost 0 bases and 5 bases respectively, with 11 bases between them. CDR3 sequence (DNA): TGTGCCAGCAGTTACTCTGAGACAGCCGACGAGCAGTACTTC. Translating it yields CASSYSETADEQYF.

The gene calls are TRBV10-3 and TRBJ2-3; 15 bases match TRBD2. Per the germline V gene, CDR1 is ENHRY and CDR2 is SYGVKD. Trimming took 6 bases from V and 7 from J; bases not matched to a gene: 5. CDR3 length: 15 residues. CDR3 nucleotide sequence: TGTGCCATCAGGGCAGGGACTAGCGGGGGGAATACGCAGTATTTT. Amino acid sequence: CAIRAGTSGGNTQYF.

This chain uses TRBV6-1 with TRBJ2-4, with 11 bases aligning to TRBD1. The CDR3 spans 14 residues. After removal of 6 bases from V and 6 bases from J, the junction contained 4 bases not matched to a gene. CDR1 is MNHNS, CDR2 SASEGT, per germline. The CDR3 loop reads CASRRDRGGNIQYF. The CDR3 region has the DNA TGTGCCAGCAGGAGGGACAGGGGGGGAAACATTCAGTACTTC.

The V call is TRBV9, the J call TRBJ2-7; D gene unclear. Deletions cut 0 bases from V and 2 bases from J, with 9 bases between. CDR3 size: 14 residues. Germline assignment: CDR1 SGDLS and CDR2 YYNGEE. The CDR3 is CASSVDTAPYEQYF. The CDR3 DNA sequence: TGTGCCAGCAGCGTAGATACAGCACCCTACGAGCAGTACTTC.

The CDR3: CASSLAFPGYEQYF. CDR3 bases: TGTGCCAGCAGCTTAGCCTTTCCCGGCTACGAGCAGTACTTC. The V and J genes are TRBV11-2 and TRBJ2-7; D is unresolved. The V gene lost 1 base and the J gene lost 3 bases, with 10 bases spanning the gap. Looked up from germline, CDR1 is SGHAT and CDR2 is FQNNGV. This CDR3 spans 14 amino acids.

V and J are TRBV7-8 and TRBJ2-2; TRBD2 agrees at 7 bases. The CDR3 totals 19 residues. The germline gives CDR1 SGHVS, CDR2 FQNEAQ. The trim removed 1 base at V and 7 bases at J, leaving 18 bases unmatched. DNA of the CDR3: TGTGCCAGCAGCTTAGATAACAGAGGAAGGGCGGGAGTTCTCGGGGAGCTGTTTTTT. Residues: CASSLDNRGRAGVLGELFF.

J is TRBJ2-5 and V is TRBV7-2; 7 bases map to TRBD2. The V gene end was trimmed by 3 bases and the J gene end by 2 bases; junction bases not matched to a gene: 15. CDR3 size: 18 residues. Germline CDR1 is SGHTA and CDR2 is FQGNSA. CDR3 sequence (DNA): TGTGCCAGCAGCTTGTGGGGGGTCGGCGGGAGCCTACAAGAGACCCAGTACTTC. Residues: CASSLWGVGGSLQETQYF. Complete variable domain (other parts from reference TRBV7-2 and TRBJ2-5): GAGVSQSPSNKVTEKGKDVELRCDPISGHTALYWYRQSLGQGLEFLIYFQGNSAPDKSGLPSDRFSAERTGGSVSTLTIQRTQQEDSAVYLCASSLWGVGGSLQETQYFGPGTRLLVL.

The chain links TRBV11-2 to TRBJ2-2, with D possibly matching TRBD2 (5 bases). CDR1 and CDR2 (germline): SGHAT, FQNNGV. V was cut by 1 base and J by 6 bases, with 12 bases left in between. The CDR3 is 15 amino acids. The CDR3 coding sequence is TGTGCCAGCAGCTTAGGTATACTAGATCCCGGGGAGCTGTTTTTT. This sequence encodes CASSLGILDPGELFF.

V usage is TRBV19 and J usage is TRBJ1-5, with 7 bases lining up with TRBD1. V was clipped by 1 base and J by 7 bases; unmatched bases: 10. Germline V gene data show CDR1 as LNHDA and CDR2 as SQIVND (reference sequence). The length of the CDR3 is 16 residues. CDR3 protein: CASSIGWTGLGQPQHF. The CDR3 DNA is TGTGCCAGTAGTATAGGATGGACAGGACTGGGACAGCCCCAGCATTTT.

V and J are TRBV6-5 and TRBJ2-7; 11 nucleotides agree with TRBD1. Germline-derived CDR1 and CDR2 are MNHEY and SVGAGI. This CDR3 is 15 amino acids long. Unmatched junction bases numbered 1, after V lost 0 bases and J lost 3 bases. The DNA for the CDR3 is TGTGCCAGCAGTTACTCAGGGACAGGGGGCTACGAGCAGTACTTC. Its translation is CASSYSGTGGYEQYF.

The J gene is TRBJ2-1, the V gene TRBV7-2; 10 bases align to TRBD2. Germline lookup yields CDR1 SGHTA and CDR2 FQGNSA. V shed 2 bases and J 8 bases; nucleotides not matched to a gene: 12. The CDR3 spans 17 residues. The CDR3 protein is CASSLRVGLAVSDEQFF. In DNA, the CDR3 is TGTGCCAGCAGCTTAAGGGTAGGACTAGCGGTTTCAGATGAGCAGTTCTTC.

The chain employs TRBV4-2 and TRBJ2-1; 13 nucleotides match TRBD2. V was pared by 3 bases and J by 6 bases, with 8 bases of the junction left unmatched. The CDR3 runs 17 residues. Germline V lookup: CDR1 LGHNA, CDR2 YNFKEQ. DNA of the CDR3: TGTGCCAGCAGCCAGTTTGCCGGGACTAGCGGGACCAATGAGCAGTTCTTC. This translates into CASSQFAGTSGTNEQFF.

This CDR3 reads CASREDRGAYEQYF. Written as DNA, the CDR3 is TGTGCCAGCAGGGAGGACAGGGGGGCCTACGAGCAGTACTTC. This chain joins TRBV28 and TRBJ2-7; the match to TRBD1 covers 10 bases. V was clipped by 6 bases and J by 2 bases; unmatched bases: 4. There are 14 residues in the CDR3. Germline V gene sequence: CDR1 MDHEN, CDR2 SYDVKM. Complete variable domain (other parts from reference TRBV28 and TRBJ2-7): DVKVTQSSRYLVKRTGEKVFLECVQDMDHENMFWYRQDPGLGLRLIYFSYDVKMKEKGDIPEGYSVSREKKERFSLILESASTNQTSMYLCASREDRGAYEQYFGPGTRLTVT.

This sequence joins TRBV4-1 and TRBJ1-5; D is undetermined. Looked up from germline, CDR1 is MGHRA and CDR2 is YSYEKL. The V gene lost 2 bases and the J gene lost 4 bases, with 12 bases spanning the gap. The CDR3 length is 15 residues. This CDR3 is CASSQLPTGNQPQHF. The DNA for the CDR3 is TGCGCCAGCAGCCAACTCCCGACGGGGAATCAGCCCCAGCATTTT.

Here the CDR3 reads CASSEEGTNYGYTF. CDR3 in DNA: TGTGCCAGCAGTGAAGAGGGGACAAACTATGGCTACACCTTC. The chain employs TRBV2 and TRBJ1-2, with a tentative D call TRBD1 (6 bases). V lost 1 base and J lost 2, with 8 bases in between. Germline V gene lookup returns CDR1 SNHLY and CDR2 FYNNEI. The CDR3 loop spans 14 amino acids.

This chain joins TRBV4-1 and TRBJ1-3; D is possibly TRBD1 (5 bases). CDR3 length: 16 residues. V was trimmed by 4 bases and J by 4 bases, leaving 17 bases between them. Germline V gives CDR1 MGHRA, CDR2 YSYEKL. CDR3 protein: CASSPSGGGKGNTIYF. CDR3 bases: TGCGCCAGCAGCCCCTCCGGGGGGGGGAAAGGAAACACCATATATTTT.